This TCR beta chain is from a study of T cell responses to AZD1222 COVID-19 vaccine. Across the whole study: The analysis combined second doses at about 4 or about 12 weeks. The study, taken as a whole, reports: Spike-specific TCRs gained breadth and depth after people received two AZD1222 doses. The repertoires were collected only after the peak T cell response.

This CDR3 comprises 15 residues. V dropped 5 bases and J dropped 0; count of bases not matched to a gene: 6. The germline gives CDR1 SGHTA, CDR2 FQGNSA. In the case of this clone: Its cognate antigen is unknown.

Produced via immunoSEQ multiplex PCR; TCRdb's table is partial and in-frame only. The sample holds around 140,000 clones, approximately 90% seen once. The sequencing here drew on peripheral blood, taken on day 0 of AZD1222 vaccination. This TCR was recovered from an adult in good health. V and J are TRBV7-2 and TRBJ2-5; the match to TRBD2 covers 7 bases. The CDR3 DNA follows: TGTGCCAGCAGCCCGGAGGGAGGGTACCAAGAGACCCAGTACTTC. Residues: CASSPEGGYQETQYF. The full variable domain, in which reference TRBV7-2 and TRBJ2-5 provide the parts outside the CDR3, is GAGVSQSPSNKVTEKGKDVELRCDPISGHTALYWYRQSLGQGLEFLIYFQGNSAPDKSGLPSDRFSAERTGGSVSTLTIQRTQQEDSAVYLCASSPEGGYQETQYFGPGTRLLVL.